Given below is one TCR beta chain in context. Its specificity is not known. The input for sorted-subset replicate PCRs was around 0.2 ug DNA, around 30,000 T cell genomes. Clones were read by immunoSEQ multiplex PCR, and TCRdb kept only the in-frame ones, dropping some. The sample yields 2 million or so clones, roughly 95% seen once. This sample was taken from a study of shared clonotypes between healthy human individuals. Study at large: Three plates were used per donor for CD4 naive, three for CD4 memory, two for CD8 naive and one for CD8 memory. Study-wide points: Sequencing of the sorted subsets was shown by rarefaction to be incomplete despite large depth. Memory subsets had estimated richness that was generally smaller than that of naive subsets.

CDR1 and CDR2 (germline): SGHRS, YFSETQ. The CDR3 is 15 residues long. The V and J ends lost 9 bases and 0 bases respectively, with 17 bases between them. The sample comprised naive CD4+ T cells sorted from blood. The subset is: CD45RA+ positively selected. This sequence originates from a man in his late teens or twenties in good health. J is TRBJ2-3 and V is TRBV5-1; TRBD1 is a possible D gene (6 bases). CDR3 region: CATKTGFTSTDTQYF. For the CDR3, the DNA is TGCGCCACAAAAACAGGGTTTACTAGCACAGATACGCAGTATTTT. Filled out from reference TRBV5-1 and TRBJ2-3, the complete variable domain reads KAGVTQTPRYLIKTRGQQVTLSCSPISGHRSVSWYQQTPGQGLQFLFEYFSETQRNKGNFPGRFSGRQFSNSRSEMNVSTLELGDSALYLCATKTGFTSTDTQYFGPGTRLTVL.